What follows are 3 T cell receptor beta chains derived from one specimen sequenced in a study of cytomegalovirus exposure and HLA in healthy donors (dated by TCRdb to 2015 to 2018). Libraries came from the immunoSEQ multiplex PCR assay. The multiplex PCR relied on a mix of 60 forward primers for TCR Vbeta segments and 13 reverse primers for TCR Jbeta segments. This is the immuneACCESS table as TCRdb keeps it, with only in-frame sequences that have V and J called. A part of the clones is gone; compared with another copy, unresolved V genes explain less than half, and the rest is unexplained. This sample holds under 200,000 clones; about 82% were observed only once. Approximately 0.8% of the sample comes from the top ten. Input material: PBMCs. These receptors were taken from a woman younger than 35 in good health and CMV-seronegative.

DNA for the CDR3: TGTGCCAGCAGAGACATTTTAGCCAAAAACATTCAGTACTTC. Translated, it gives CASRDILAKNIQYF. This chain connects TRBV6-5 to TRBJ2-4, with no clear D. The germline CDR1 and CDR2 sequences are MNHEY and SVGAGI. CDR3 length equals 14 residues. The V end lost 6 bases, the J end lost 0 bases, and 9 bases lay between the germline ends.

The rearrangement uses TRBV2 and TRBJ1-2; D may be TRBD1 (6 bases). The CDR3 has 15 residues. The germline CDR1 and CDR2 sequences are SNHLY and FYNNEI. The V gene lost 4 bases and the J gene lost 4 bases, with 16 bases spanning the gap. The CDR3 is CASSGSGGALYGYTF. The DNA for the CDR3 is TGTGCCAGCAGTGGATCGGGGGGGGCTCTCTATGGCTACACCTTC. The full variable domain, in which reference TRBV2 and TRBJ1-2 provide the parts outside the CDR3, is EPEVTQTPSHQVTQMGQEVILRCVPISNHLYFYWYRQILGQKVEFLVSFYNNEISEKSEIFDDQFSVERPDGSNFTLKIRSTKLEDSAMYFCASSGSGGALYGYTFGSGTRLTVV.

The chain couples TRBV5-1 to TRBJ2-7; D gene uncertain. The CDR3 spans 14 residues. Between the trimmed V and J ends, which lost 0 bases and 3 bases, there was a span of 10 bases. CDR1 SGHRS and CDR2 YFSETQ come from the germline V gene. The CDR3 nucleotides are TGCGCCAGCAGCTTGGGCAGGAACCTCTACGAGCAGTACTTC. This codes for CASSLGRNLYEQYF.